The 28 T cell receptor beta chains listed next were all sequenced from one sample in a study of cytomegalovirus exposure and HLA in healthy donors. The PCR employed 60 Vbeta primers together with 13 Jbeta primers. TCRdb's copy holds only in-frame clones and misses some; the assay was immunoSEQ multiplex PCR. In the table there are about 140,000 clones, about four fifths of which are singletons. The sequenced sample consisted of PBMCs. The source is a man aged 35 to 55 in good health and CMV-seropositive.

The rearrangement joins TRBV6-5 to TRBJ2-7; tentatively, D is TRBD2 (6 bases). This CDR3 contains 14 residues. Trimming left V 3 bases short and J 10 bases short, with 19 bases between. Germline-derived CDR1 and CDR2 are MNHEY and SVGAGI. Here the CDR3 reads CASSYTGAGIEQYF. Written as DNA, the CDR3 is TGTGCCAGCAGTTATACCGGGGCGGGGATAGAACAGTACTTC.

The chain has TRBV5-1 and TRBJ2-7; 7 nucleotides line up with TRBD1. The V and J ends lost 3 bases and 7 bases, in that order; junction bases with no gene match: 13. This CDR3 region has 15 residues. CDR1 and CDR2 (germline): SGHRS, YFSETQ. CDR3 loop: CASSSTGQVYGEQYF. CDR3 DNA: TGCGCCAGCAGCTCGACCGGACAGGTGTACGGAGAGCAGTACTTC. Using reference TRBV5-1 and TRBJ2-7 for the parts outside the CDR3, the full variable domain is KAGVTQTPRYLIKTRGQQVTLSCSPISGHRSVSWYQQTPGQGLQFLFEYFSETQRNKGNFPGRFSGRQFSNSRSEMNVSTLELGDSALYLCASSSTGQVYGEQYFGPGTRLTVT.

The chain recombines TRBV6-4 with TRBJ2-2, with 10 nucleotides matching TRBD2. The CDR3 runs 18 residues. V shed 2 bases and J 6 bases; nucleotides not matched to a gene: 12. Germline V gene data show CDR1 as MRHNA and CDR2 as SNTAGT. CDR3 sequence reads: CASSDKSPSGGASGELFF. The DNA of the CDR3 is TGTGCCAGCAGTGACAAAAGCCCCAGCGGGGGGGCCTCCGGGGAGCTGTTTTTT.

This chain connects TRBV15 to TRBJ1-1; weak D call: TRBD1 (6 bases). This CDR3 region has 14 residues. The germline V gene encodes CDR1 LNHNV and CDR2 YYDKDF (reference sequence). Trimming stripped 0 bases from V and 7 bases from J, with 12 bases between. The DNA of the CDR3 is TGTGCCACCAGCAGAGATCACAGGGCGAGTGAAGCTTTCTTT. The encoded protein is CATSRDHRASEAFF.

The chain employs TRBV2 and TRBJ1-5; D remains ambiguous. Germline V gives CDR1 SNHLY, CDR2 FYNNEI. The CDR3 sequence is 13 residues long. V was clipped by 7 bases and J by 0 bases, with 7 bases between them. The CDR3 DNA follows: TGTGCCAGCACGGAGTTTAGCAATCAGCCCCAGCATTTT. Protein sequence: CASTEFSNQPQHF.

This clone was recorded a few times. At one boundary the junction diverges from the germline segment, which might be a read error. The chain has TRBV7-7 and TRBJ2-2; 10 positions agree with TRBD1. Per germline, CDR1 SSHAT and CDR2 FNYEAQ (reference sequence). This CDR3 is built from 15 residues. The CDR3 region has the DNA TGTGCTAGCAGCCCTTGGACAGGGGGCACCGGGGAGCTGTTTTTT. Its protein is CASSPWTGGTGELFF.

The gene calls are TRBV9 and TRBJ2-3; weak D call: TRBD2 (5 bases). The CDR3 consists of 14 residues. Germline V CDR1 and CDR2: SGDLS, YYNGEE. The V end was cut by 3 bases, the J end by 0 bases, with 8 bases between. DNA of the CDR3: TGTGCCAGCAGCGCTGGCGGGAGCACAGATACGCAGTATTTT. This encodes CASSAGGSTDTQYF.

The rearrangement uses TRBV4-3 and TRBJ2-6; D is possibly TRBD2 (5 bases). Germline CDR1 and CDR2: LGHNA and YSLEER. The CDR3 consists of 17 residues. Between the trimmed V and J ends, which lost 1 base and 0 bases, there was a span of 10 bases. DNA for the CDR3: TGCGCCAGCAGCCAAGGGATAGGGAGCTCTGGGGCCAACGTCCTGACTTTC. Protein sequence: CASSQGIGSSGANVLTF.

The chain has TRBV7-9 and TRBJ1-2, with D unclear. Trimming shortened V by 1 base and J by 13 bases, and 13 bases separated the two germline ends. The germline V gene encodes CDR1 SEHNR and CDR2 FQNEAQ (reference sequence). The CDR3 length is 12 residues. In nucleotides, the CDR3 is TGTGCCAGCAGCTTAGAAGACCGCCGGGGCACCTTC. It specifies CASSLEDRRGTF.

The chain employs TRBV9 and TRBJ1-2; weak D call: TRBD1 (5 bases). Per germline, CDR1 SGDLS and CDR2 YYNGEE. This CDR3 contains 15 residues. V lost 0 bases and J 3 bases, leaving 12 bases between the germline ends. CDR3 DNA sequence: TGTGCCAGCAGCGTAGAGGAGGGGCCCTACTATGGCTACACCTTC. Translated: CASSVEEGPYYGYTF.

This clone was seen just once. The chain carries TRBV18 and TRBJ2-7; 8 bases line up with TRBD2. V shed 3 bases and J 3 bases; nucleotides not matched to a gene: 7. CDR1 is KGHSH, CDR2 LQKENI, per germline. This CDR3 is built from 15 residues. The CDR3 coding sequence is TGTGCCAGCTCACCCAAGCGGGGGAGCCTCTACGAGCAGTACTTC. It encodes CASSPKRGSLYEQYF.

This CDR3 reads CASSLVAGPQETQYF. As DNA, the CDR3 is TGTGCCAGCAGCTTAGTAGCGGGGCCCCAAGAGACCCAGTACTTC. This sequence joins TRBV7-9 and TRBJ2-5; 8 nucleotides match TRBD2. With 1 base clipped from V and 1 base from J, the junction kept 2 bases outside the gene matches. The length of the CDR3 is 15 residues. CDR1 SEHNR and CDR2 FQNEAQ come from the germline V gene (reference sequence).

This chain uses TRBV6-1 with TRBJ2-2; 9 positions match TRBD1. The CDR3 length is 13 residues. Germline values: CDR1 MNHNS, CDR2 SASEGT. Trimming cost V 7 bases and J 7 bases; bases outside gene matches: 4. The CDR3 DNA reads TGTGCCAGCACGGGACAGGGTTTCGGGGAGCTGTTTTTT. Protein: CASTGQGFGELFF.

The J gene is TRBJ2-3, the V gene TRBV15; 7 bases are a match to TRBD1. The CDR3 loop spans 15 amino acids. V was pared by 4 bases and J by 6 bases, with 10 bases of the junction left unmatched. Per the germline V gene, CDR1 is LNHNV and CDR2 is YYDKDF (reference sequence). The CDR3 loop reads CATSILTGLADTQYF. The CDR3 bases are TGTGCCACCAGCATCCTGACAGGGTTGGCGGATACGCAGTATTTT.

The chain employs TRBV2 and TRBJ2-1; TRBD2 aligns across 14 bases. Germline-derived CDR1 and CDR2 are SNHLY and FYNNEI. The V and J ends lost 6 bases and 7 bases, in that order; junction bases with no gene match: 8. The CDR3 loop spans 16 amino acids. The CDR3 reads CASSAGLAGVRNEQFF. The CDR3, as DNA: TGTGCCAGCAGCGCGGGACTAGCGGGAGTTCGGAATGAGCAGTTCTTC.

This chain connects TRBV6-1 to TRBJ2-7; possible D gene TRBD2, 5 bases. The CDR3 loop spans 17 amino acids. The V end was cut by 2 bases, the J end by 4 bases, with 21 bases between. The V gene's germline CDR1 is MNHNS and CDR2 SASEGT. The CDR3 is CASSESKLGSPTYEQYF. CDR3 nucleotide sequence: TGTGCCAGCAGTGAATCTAAACTGGGGAGCCCCACGTACGAGCAGTACTTC.

This chain connects TRBV10-3 to TRBJ2-6; 7 bases agree with TRBD1. The ends lost 8 bases at V and 2 bases at J; junction bases unmatched: 9. Germline loops: CDR1 ENHRY, CDR2 SYGVKD. The CDR3 is made up of 16 amino acids. This chain's CDR3 is CAIQAGQGAGANVLTF. The CDR3 nucleotides are TGTGCCATCCAGGCCGGGCAGGGGGCTGGGGCCAACGTCCTGACTTTC.

The J gene is TRBJ2-1, the V gene TRBV5-1; D is unclear. CDR1 is SGHRS and CDR2 is YFSETQ in the germline V gene. The CDR3 extends over 16 amino acids. Trimming removed 0 bases from V and 4 bases from J, with 14 bases in between. CDR3 DNA sequence: TGCGCCAGCAGCTTGGCCGAGGCGGCCCCGTACAATGAGCAGTTCTTC. Encoded protein: CASSLAEAAPYNEQFF.

Worth noting for this clone: One end of the junction fails to match germline, which may point to a read error. The genes are TRBV7-9 and TRBJ1-1; 7 bases match TRBD1. CDR1 and CDR2 (germline): SEHNR, FQNEAQ (reference sequence). This CDR3 comprises 12 residues. This CDR3 is CSSSSRGDSAFF. The CDR3 nucleotides are TGTTCCAGCAGTTCCAGGGGGGACTCTGCTTTCTTT.

The chain recombines TRBV7-9 with TRBJ1-1; 7 bases fit TRBD1. V was clipped by 5 bases and J by 7 bases; unmatched bases: 10. The CDR3 covers 14 residues. The V gene's germline CDR1 is SEHNR and CDR2 FQNEAQ (reference sequence). This CDR3 reads CASSAPRGVGEAFF. The CDR3 DNA reads TGTGCCAGCAGCGCCCCCAGGGGGGTAGGTGAAGCTTTCTTT.

The rearrangement uses TRBV10-3 and TRBJ1-1; 8 bases map to TRBD1. Trimming took 10 bases from V and 0 from J; bases not matched to a gene: 4. Looked up from germline, CDR1 is ENHRY and CDR2 is SYGVKD. The CDR3 loop spans 13 amino acids. The CDR3 bases are TGTGCCACTTCGACAGGGGTGAACACTGAAGCTTTCTTT. This sequence encodes CATSTGVNTEAFF.

This chain's CDR3 is CAISQENTEAFF. In DNA form, the CDR3 reads TGTGCCATCAGCCAGGAGAACACTGAAGCTTTCTTT. J is TRBJ1-1 and V is TRBV10-3, with D unresolved. V lost 6 bases and J 1 base, leaving 6 bases between the germline ends. CDR1 is ENHRY and CDR2 is SYGVKD in the germline V gene. The CDR3 is 12 amino acids.

The J gene is TRBJ2-7, the V gene TRBV5-4, with D perhaps matching TRBD2 (5 bases). CDR3 size: 15 residues. Trimming cost V 4 bases and J 2 bases, with 16 bases left between them. Germline CDR1 SGHNT, CDR2 YYREEE (reference sequence). The CDR3 coding sequence is TGTGCCAGCAGCCCCGGACTCTCGAGCGCCTACGAGCAGTACTTC. It translates to CASSPGLSSAYEQYF.

CDR3 DNA sequence: TGTGCCAGCAGTGTAATGGCCTCGACCTACGAGCAGTACTTC. It translates to CASSVMASTYEQYF. The V gene is TRBV6-1, the J gene TRBJ2-7; D remains ambiguous. CDR1 is MNHNS, CDR2 SASEGT, per germline. The germline V and J ends were trimmed by 4 bases and 2 bases, with 12 bases remaining between them. The CDR3 has 14 residues.

This clone showed up just once. The V call is TRBV6-1, the J call TRBJ1-1, with D unresolved. This CDR3 contains 14 residues. The ends were cut back, 9 bases at V and 2 bases at J, with 16 bases in the middle. From germline, CDR1 is MNHNS and CDR2 SASEGT. CDR3: CASLPGFFNTEAFF. The CDR3 region has the DNA TGTGCCAGTCTACCCGGGTTCTTTAACACTGAAGCTTTCTTT.

This chain uses TRBV6-1 with TRBJ1-1; no clear D. V lost 6 bases, J lost 1 base, and 12 bases lay in between. This CDR3 comprises 14 residues. CDR1 is MNHNS, CDR2 SASEGT, per germline. The DNA of the CDR3 is TGTGCCAGCAGCCTCCGCGGAGGGAACACTGAAGCTTTCTTT. It codes for CASSLRGGNTEAFF.

The chain links TRBV7-8 to TRBJ1-3; 7 positions match TRBD1. The V gene end was trimmed by 1 base and the J gene end by 2 bases; junction bases not matched to a gene: 8. The germline V gene has CDR1 SGHVS and CDR2 FQNEAQ. There are 17 residues in the CDR3. The CDR3: CASSLDLQGRTGNTIYF. In nucleotides, the CDR3 is TGTGCCAGCAGCTTAGATCTACAGGGGCGCACTGGAAACACCATATATTTT.

The chain links TRBV5-6 to TRBJ2-7; 7 bases fit TRBD1. The CDR3 extends over 14 amino acids. The V gene's germline CDR1 is SGHDT and CDR2 YYEEEE. J was trimmed by 4 bases and V by 4 bases; bases with no gene match: 8. The CDR3 loop reads CASSVGTVGYEQYF. The CDR3 bases are TGTGCCAGCAGCGTCGGGACAGTGGGGTACGAGCAGTACTTC.